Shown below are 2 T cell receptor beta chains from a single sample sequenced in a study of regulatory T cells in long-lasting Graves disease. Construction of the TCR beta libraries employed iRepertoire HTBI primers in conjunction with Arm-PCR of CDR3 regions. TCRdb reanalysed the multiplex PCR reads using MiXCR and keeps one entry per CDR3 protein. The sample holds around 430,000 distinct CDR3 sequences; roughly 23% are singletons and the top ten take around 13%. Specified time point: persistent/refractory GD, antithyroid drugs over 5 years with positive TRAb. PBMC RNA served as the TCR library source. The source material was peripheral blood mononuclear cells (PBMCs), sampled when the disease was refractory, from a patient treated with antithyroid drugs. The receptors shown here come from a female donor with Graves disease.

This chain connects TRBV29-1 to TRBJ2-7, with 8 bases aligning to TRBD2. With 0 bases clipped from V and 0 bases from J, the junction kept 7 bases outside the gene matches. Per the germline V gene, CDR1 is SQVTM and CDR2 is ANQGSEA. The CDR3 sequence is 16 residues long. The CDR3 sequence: CSVEDRASGRSYEQYF. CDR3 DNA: TGCAGCGTTGAAGATAGGGCTAGCGGGCGCTCCTACGAGCAGTACTTC.

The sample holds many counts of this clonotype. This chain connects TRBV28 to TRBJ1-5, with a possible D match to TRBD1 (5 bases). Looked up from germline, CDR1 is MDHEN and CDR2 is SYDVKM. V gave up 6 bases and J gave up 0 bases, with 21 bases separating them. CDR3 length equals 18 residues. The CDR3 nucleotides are TGTGCCAGCAGACTCGCATTAGGGACGGTATATAGCAATCAGCCCCAGCATTTT. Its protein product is CASRLALGTVYSNQPQHF.